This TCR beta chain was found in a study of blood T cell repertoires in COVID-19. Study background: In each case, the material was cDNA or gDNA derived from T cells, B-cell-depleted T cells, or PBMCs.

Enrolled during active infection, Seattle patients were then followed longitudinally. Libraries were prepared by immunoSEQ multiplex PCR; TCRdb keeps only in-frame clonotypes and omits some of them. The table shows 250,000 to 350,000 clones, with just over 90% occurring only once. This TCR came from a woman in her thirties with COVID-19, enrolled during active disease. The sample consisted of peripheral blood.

CDR3 loop: CASSLQGMWETQYF. CDR3 DNA: TGTGCCAGCAGTTTACAGGGGATGTGGGAGACCCAGTACTTC. The gene calls are TRBV28 and TRBJ2-5, with D perhaps TRBD1 (6 bases). The germline V and J ends were trimmed by 2 bases and 5 bases, with 12 bases remaining between them. The CDR3 extends over 14 amino acids. Germline-derived CDR1 and CDR2 are MDHEN and SYDVKM.